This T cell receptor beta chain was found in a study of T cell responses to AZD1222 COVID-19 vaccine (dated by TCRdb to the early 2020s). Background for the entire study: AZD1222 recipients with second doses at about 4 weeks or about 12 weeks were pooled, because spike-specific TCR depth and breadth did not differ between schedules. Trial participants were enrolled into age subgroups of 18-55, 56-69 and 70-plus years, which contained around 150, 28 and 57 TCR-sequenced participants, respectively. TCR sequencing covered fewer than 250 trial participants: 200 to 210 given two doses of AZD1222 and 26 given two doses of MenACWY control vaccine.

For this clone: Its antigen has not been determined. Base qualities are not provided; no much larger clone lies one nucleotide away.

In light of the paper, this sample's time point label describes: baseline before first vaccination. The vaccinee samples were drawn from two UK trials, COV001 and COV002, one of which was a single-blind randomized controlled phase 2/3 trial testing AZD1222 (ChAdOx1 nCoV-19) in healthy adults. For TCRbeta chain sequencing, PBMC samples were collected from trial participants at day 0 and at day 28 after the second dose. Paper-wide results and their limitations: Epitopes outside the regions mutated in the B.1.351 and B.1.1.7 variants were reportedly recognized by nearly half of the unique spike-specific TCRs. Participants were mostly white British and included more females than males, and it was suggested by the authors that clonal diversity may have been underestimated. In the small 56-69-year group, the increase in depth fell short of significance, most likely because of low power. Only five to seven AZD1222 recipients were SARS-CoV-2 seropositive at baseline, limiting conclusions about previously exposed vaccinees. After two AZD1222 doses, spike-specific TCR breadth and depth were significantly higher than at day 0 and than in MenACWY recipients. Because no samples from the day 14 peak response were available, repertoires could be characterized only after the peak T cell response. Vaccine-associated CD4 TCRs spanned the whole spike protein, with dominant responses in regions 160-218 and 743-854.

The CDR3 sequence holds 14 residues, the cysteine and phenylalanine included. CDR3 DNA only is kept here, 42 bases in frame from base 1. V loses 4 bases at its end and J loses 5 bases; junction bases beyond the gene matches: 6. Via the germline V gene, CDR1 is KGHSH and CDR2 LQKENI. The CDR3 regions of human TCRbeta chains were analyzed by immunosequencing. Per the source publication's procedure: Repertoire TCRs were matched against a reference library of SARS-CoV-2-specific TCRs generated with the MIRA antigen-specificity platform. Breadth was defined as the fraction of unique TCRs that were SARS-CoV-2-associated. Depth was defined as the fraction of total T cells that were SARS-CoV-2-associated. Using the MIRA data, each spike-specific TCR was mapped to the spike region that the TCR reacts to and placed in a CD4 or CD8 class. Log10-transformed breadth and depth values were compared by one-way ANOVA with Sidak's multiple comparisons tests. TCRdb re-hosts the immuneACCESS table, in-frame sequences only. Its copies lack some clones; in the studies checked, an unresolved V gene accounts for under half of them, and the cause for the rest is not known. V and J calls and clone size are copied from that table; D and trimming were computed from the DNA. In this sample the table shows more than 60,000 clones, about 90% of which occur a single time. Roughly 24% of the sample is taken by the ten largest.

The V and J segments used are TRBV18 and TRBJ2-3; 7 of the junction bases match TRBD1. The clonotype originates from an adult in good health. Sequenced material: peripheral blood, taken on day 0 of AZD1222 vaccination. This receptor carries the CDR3 CASSRGQAVDTQYF. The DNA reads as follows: TGTGCCAGCTCACGAGGACAGGCGGTAGATACGCAGTATTTT.